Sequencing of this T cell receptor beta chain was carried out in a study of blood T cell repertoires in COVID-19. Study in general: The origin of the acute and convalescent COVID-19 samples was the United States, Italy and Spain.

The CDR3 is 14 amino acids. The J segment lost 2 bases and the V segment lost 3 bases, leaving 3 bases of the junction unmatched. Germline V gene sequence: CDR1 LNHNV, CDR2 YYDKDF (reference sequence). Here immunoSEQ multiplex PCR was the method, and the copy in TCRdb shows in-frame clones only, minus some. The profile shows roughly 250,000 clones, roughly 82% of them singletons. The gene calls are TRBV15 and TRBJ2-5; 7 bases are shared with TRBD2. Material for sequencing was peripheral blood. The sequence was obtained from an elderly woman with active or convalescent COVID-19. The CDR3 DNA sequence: TGTGCCACCAGCAGGAATAGCGGGCAAGAGACCCAGTACTTC. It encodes CATSRNSGQETQYF.